This T cell receptor beta chain was identified during a study of T cell responses to AZD1222 COVID-19 vaccine. Overall study results and limits: CD4 TCRs linked to vaccination spanned spike, dominating at 160-218 and 743-854. Donors, mostly white British, included more females; clonal diversity was possibly underestimated.

Method: immunoSEQ multiplex PCR; TCRdb's copy keeps in-frame clones and lacks some. This table has roughly 140,000 clones, approximately 90% appearing once. This CDR3 is 15 amino acids long. Germline V gene sequence: CDR1 MNHEY, CDR2 SMNVEV (reference sequence). V was pared by 6 bases and J by 4 bases, with 10 bases of the junction left unmatched. A note on this clone: What it binds is not known.

This chain uses TRBV27 with TRBJ2-7; 9 bases map to TRBD2. The TCR sequence derives from an adult in good health. Sequenced here: peripheral blood, sampled on day 0 of AZD1222 vaccination. The CDR3 DNA is TGTGCCAGCAGCCCCCGGGCGGGAGGGGTTTACGAGCAGTACTTC. Its protein is CASSPRAGGVYEQYF.